This TCR beta chain derives from a study of early stage breast cancer tumors. Study information: Among about twelve ER+/PR+/HER2- tumors, eight were ductal, four lobular. Overall study results and limits: Functional markers like CD4, CD8 and FOXP3 were missed in bulk sequencing. Tumor and normal breast were distinguished via blood comparison in 14 of 16 patients.

Assay used: immunoSEQ multiplex PCR; TCRdb lists only in-frame clones, some missing. Of 9,000 to 10,000 clones in the sample, almost 65% are singletons; the top ten hold over 9.5%. A remark on this clone: Its cognate antigen is unknown.

Germline V lookup: CDR1 MNHEY, CDR2 SVGAGI. Deletions cut 5 bases from V and 0 bases from J, with 8 bases between. The CDR3 has 13 residues. The clonotype comes from a person in their 60s with breast cancer. Sample: breast tumor tissue. The V and J genes are TRBV6-5 and TRBJ2-7; D is unclear. CDR3 DNA: TGTGCCAGCAGTCCACCCCTCTCCTACGAGCAGTACTTC. Translating gives CASSPPLSYEQYF.